The 2 T cell receptor beta chains given below trace back to one sample, sequenced in a study of T cell repertoires in cytomegalovirus infection. TCRdb recomputed calls from the reads with MiXCR, one row per CDR3 protein. Of 310,000 or so distinct CDR3 sequences listed, around 10% are singletons. Sequencing was performed on PBMCs. The origin of the receptors is a human donor in good health (CMV status not recorded). Some clones in this sample may be carry-over from other donors' samples.

The rearrangement links TRBV20-1 to TRBJ1-3; D is unresolved. Germline loops: CDR1 DFQATT, CDR2 SNEGSKA (reference sequence). There are 13 residues in the CDR3. V shed 5 bases and J shed 0 bases, with 8 bases lying between them. The CDR3 sequence: CSALQSSGNTIYF. DNA for the CDR3: TGCAGTGCTCTTCAGAGCTCTGGAAACACCATATATTTT.

The table lists this clonotype with many counts. This rearrangement joins TRBV7-6 to TRBJ2-1; 10 bases align to TRBD2. This CDR3 is built from 16 residues. Losses at the gene ends were 1 base for V and 9 bases for J; bases not matched to a gene: 9. CDR1 and CDR2 (germline): SGHVS, FNYEAQ. In DNA, the CDR3 is TGTGCCAGCAGCTTAGGGACTAGCGGCTGGTCGAGTGAGCAGTTCTTC. It specifies CASSLGTSGWSSEQFF.